This TCR beta chain came from a study of blood T cell repertoires in COVID-19. Across 24 US areas, participants ranged in age from about 18 to 100 years. The study counted Cohort 3 donors as recovered given two negative PCRs, clearance, or symptom resolution. V dropped 3 bases and J dropped 8; count of bases not matched to a gene: 8. Germline V gene data show CDR1 as SGDLS and CDR2 as YYNGEE. The CDR3 loop spans 14 amino acids. In the source study's methods: The assay estimated nucleated cells by amplifying reference gene primers. Some clones are missing from TCRdb's copy, which holds only in-frame ones; the method was immunoSEQ multiplex PCR. The V and J calls and clone size were taken over from that table, and D and trimming were inferred from the DNA. The table records around 300,000 clones, about 89% of them present only once.

The sample taken for sequencing was PBMCs or T cells enriched from blood (not recorded which). The rearrangement uses TRBV9 and TRBJ1-2; 9 bases fit TRBD1. The receptor was derived from a woman between 40 and 55 years old who had recovered from COVID-19. The CDR3 loop is CASSAQDRGKGYTF. CDR3 DNA sequence: TGTGCCAGCAGCGCCCAAGACAGGGGGAAAGGCTACACCTTC. The whole variable domain, remainder taken from reference TRBV9 and TRBJ1-2, is DSGVTQTPKHLITATGQRVTLRCSPRSGDLSVYWYQQSLDQGLQFLIQYYNGEERAKGNILERFSAQQFPDLHSELNLSSLELGDSALYFCASSAQDRGKGYTFGSGTRLTVV.